One and the same sample provided the 17 T cell receptor beta chains below, sequenced in a study of control samples from healthy donors and cancer patients. Some clones are missing from TCRdb's copy, which holds only in-frame ones; the method was immunoSEQ multiplex PCR. The sample records approximately 100,000 clones, roughly 90% being singletons. Sequenced: blood. These receptors originate from a human donor in good health. The donor label of this sample is uncertain.

The chain recombines TRBV5-6 with TRBJ1-1; 8 nucleotides align to TRBD1. The ends lost 0 bases at V and 10 bases at J; junction bases unmatched: 11. The CDR3 has 15 amino acids. Germline CDR1 is SGHDT and CDR2 is YYEEEE. The CDR3 protein is CASSLGIQGVGGAFF. CDR3 DNA: TGTGCCAGCAGCTTGGGGATACAGGGGGTTGGTGGAGCTTTCTTT.

In this sample, this clone turned up once. V and J are TRBV7-8 and TRBJ1-6, with D unclear. Germline CDR1 is SGHVS and CDR2 is FQNEAQ. The CDR3 has 16 residues. V lost 0 bases to trimming and J lost 5 bases, with 11 bases between them. The CDR3 reads CASSLAGPVNNSPLHF. The CDR3 bases are TGTGCCAGCAGCTTAGCCGGGCCAGTAAATAATTCACCCCTCCACTTT.

The chain couples TRBV7-2 to TRBJ1-2, with D hard to call. Germline lookup yields CDR1 SGHTA and CDR2 FQGNSA. V was pared by 1 base and J by 8 bases, with 17 bases between. This CDR3 has 15 amino acids. The CDR3 DNA reads TGTGCCAGCAGCTTAGACGGTTCCCCCTCCCGGGGCTACACCTTC. This encodes CASSLDGSPSRGYTF. The whole variable domain, filled in from reference TRBV7-2 and TRBJ1-2, reads GAGVSQSPSNKVTEKGKDVELRCDPISGHTALYWYRQSLGQGLEFLIYFQGNSAPDKSGLPSDRFSAERTGGSVSTLTIQRTQQEDSAVYLCASSLDGSPSRGYTFGSGTRLTVV.

The J gene is TRBJ1-1, the V gene TRBV5-4, with D perhaps TRBD1 (5 bases). The V gene's germline CDR1 is SGHNT and CDR2 YYREEE (reference sequence). V was cut by 3 bases and J by 4 bases, with 13 bases left in between. CDR3 length equals 14 residues. The CDR3 protein is CASSSRGPSTEAFF. CDR3 DNA sequence: TGTGCCAGCAGCTCCCGGGGCCCCAGCACTGAAGCTTTCTTT.

The chain carries TRBV6-1 and TRBJ1-5; D is uncertain. V was clipped by 2 bases and J by 0 bases, with 14 bases between them. The CDR3 is 17 amino acids. The germline gives CDR1 MNHNS, CDR2 SASEGT. The CDR3 DNA reads TGTGCCAGCAGTGAAATAGGATCCGAGTATAGCAATCAGCCCCAGCATTTT. Amino acid sequence: CASSEIGSEYSNQPQHF.

The rearrangement links TRBV6-4 to TRBJ1-1; tentatively, D is TRBD1 (5 bases). The CDR3 has 14 amino acids. Germline V gene lookup returns CDR1 MRHNA and CDR2 SNTAGT. With 2 bases removed from V and 5 bases from J, the gap between germline ends came to 12 bases. Here the CDR3 DNA reads TGTGCCAGCAGTGACACGTCACGGGGGACTGAAGCTTTCTTT. Its translation: CASSDTSRGTEAFF.

The V call is TRBV10-3, the J call TRBJ2-3; 8 bases align to TRBD1. The CDR3 loop spans 14 amino acids. Per the germline V gene, CDR1 is ENHRY and CDR2 is SYGVKD. J lost 5 bases, V lost 6 bases, and 7 bases had no gene match. CDR3 amino acids: CAISEDRVQDTQYF. The CDR3, as DNA: TGTGCCATCAGCGAGGACAGGGTGCAAGATACGCAGTATTTT.

This chain connects TRBV3-1 (or the pseudogene TRBV3-2) to TRBJ1-3; 9 bases line up with TRBD1. V lost 0 bases, J lost 10 bases, and 16 bases stayed unmatched. The CDR3 is 18 residues long. Looked up from germline, CDR1 is LGHDT and CDR2 is YNNKEL (reference sequence). The CDR3, as DNA: TGTGCCAGCAGCCAAGATGCCTGGGGAGGACAGGGGCCCCAAACCATATATTTT. Its protein product is CASSQDAWGGQGPQTIYF.

This chain joins TRBV12-3 or TRBV12-4 and TRBJ1-2, with TRBD1 matching 7 bases. The CDR3 sequence is 13 residues long. V shed 6 bases and J 4 bases; nucleotides not matched to a gene: 5. The CDR3 region is CASSRGTVYGYTF. For the CDR3, the DNA is TGTGCCAGCAGCCGCGGGACAGTCTATGGCTACACCTTC.

The CDR3 is CATSDSGGSQPQHF. As DNA, the CDR3 is TGTGCCACCAGTGATTCAGGGGGCAGTCAGCCCCAGCATTTT. This chain uses TRBV24-1 with TRBJ1-5; 8 bases are shared with TRBD1. In germline, CDR1 is KGHDR, CDR2 SFDVKD. The CDR3 sequence is 14 residues long. The V and J ends lost 2 bases and 6 bases, in that order; junction bases with no gene match: 2.

The gene calls are TRBV4-3 and TRBJ2-7; D not certain. This CDR3 contains 15 residues. CDR1 is LGHNA and CDR2 is YSLEER in the germline V gene. V was cut by 0 bases and J by 5 bases, with 14 bases left in between. The CDR3 coding sequence is TGCGCCAGCAGCCAAGATAGGAAGAGTATCCACGAGCAGTACGTC. It translates to CASSQDRKSIHEQYV.

The count of this clone is one. V usage is TRBV7-2 and J usage is TRBJ1-2; TRBD1 might be the D (5 bases). V lost 5 bases, J lost 1 base, and 20 bases lay in between. Germline V gene data show CDR1 as SGHTA and CDR2 as FQGNSA. The CDR3 is made up of 17 amino acids. Written as DNA, the CDR3 is TGTGCCAGCAGCCCCAGTGGGCTCGGGACGGTTAACTATGGCTACACCTTC. Encoded protein: CASSPSGLGTVNYGYTF.

V usage is TRBV12-3 or TRBV12-4 and J usage is TRBJ2-1; no clear D. The ends were cut back, 8 bases at V and 6 bases at J, with 11 bases in the middle. CDR3 size: 12 residues. For the CDR3, the DNA is TGTGCCAGCCGTCTTATGGGCAATGAGCAGTTCTTC. The encoded protein is CASRLMGNEQFF.

This chain connects TRBV27 to TRBJ2-7; D ambiguous. Germline values: CDR1 MNHEY, CDR2 SMNVEV (reference sequence). The CDR3 spans 15 residues. With 7 bases removed from V and 0 bases from J, the gap between germline ends came to 16 bases. The CDR3 DNA reads as TGTGCCAGCAAGTCGGCAGGTTTGGGCTCCTACGAGCAGTACTTC. As protein: CASKSAGLGSYEQYF.

This chain uses TRBV9 with TRBJ2-2; 8 bases agree with TRBD1. The CDR3 consists of 15 residues. Trimming at V came to 4 bases and at J to 1 base, leaving 3 bases not matched to a gene. CDR1 is SGDLS, CDR2 YYNGEE, per germline. The CDR3 region has the DNA TGTGCCAGCAGCCCCGGGACAGGGAACACCGGGGAGCTGTTTTTT. Translated, it gives CASSPGTGNTGELFF.

CDR3 nucleotides: TGTGCCAGCAGCCAACAGGGTATCTCCTATAATTCACCCCTCCACTTT. This sequence encodes CASSQQGISYNSPLHF. This rearrangement joins TRBV3-1 (or the pseudogene TRBV3-2) to TRBJ1-6; D perhaps matches TRBD1 (5 bases). Germline V CDR1 and CDR2: LGHDT, YNNKEL (reference sequence). This CDR3 region has 16 residues. The V and J ends lost 2 bases and 0 bases respectively, with 8 bases between them.

The chain combines TRBV3-1 (or the pseudogene TRBV3-2) with TRBJ2-5; 7 bases line up with TRBD2. The germline gives CDR1 LGHDT, CDR2 YNNKEL (reference sequence). The CDR3 contains 15 residues. The J segment lost 7 bases and the V segment lost 0 bases, leaving 8 bases of the junction unmatched. The chain's CDR3 is CASSQDWGEGRTQYF. CDR3 sequence (DNA): TGTGCCAGCAGCCAAGATTGGGGGGAGGGGAGGACCCAGTACTTC.